Listed here is a single TCR beta chain. Its target is not known. The data belong to a study of cytomegalovirus exposure and HLA in healthy donors. Study-level findings and limits: Cytomegalovirus-associated status was assigned to approximately 160 TCR beta chains. An analysis done earlier found most TCR beta V segments productive about 87% or about 30% of the time.

Per the germline V gene, CDR1 is MNHEY and CDR2 is SVGAGI. The CDR3 is 14 residues long. The trim removed 5 bases at V and 7 bases at J, leaving 6 bases unmatched. The study ran its PCR with 60 Vbeta and 13 Jbeta primers. Sequenced by immunoSEQ multiplex PCR; TCRdb stores in-frame clones only, minus some. The table shows 100,000 to 150,000 clones, with less than 80% occurring only once. The chain has TRBV6-5 and TRBJ1-2; 11 positions agree with TRBD1. Sequenced sample: PBMCs. The receptor comes from a woman aged 50 to 65 in good health and CMV-seronegative. The CDR3 is CASSRTGGGSGYTF. The CDR3 nucleotides are TGTGCCAGCAGTCGGACAGGGGGCGGGAGTGGCTACACCTTC.